This T cell receptor beta chain was identified in a study of kidney transplant recipient with SARS-CoV-2 infection. Remarks on this clonotype: A much larger clone is a single base away; this may be a read error.

Each CDR3 protein gets one entry after TCRdb re-called the reads with MiXCR. Of approximately 250,000 distinct CDR3 sequences listed, around 28% are singletons. Germline CDR1 reads DFQATT; CDR2 reads SNEGSKA (reference sequence). CDR3 length: 14 residues. This TCR was sampled from a male patient aged 25-45 years who had COVID-19 and was a kidney transplant recipient. Some T cells may be transferred from the graft donor. Sequenced material: a blood sample, taken at baseline and on roughly day 110 from a kidney transplant recipient. The chain recombines TRBV20-1 with TRBJ1-6; TRBD1 aligns across 11 bases. The CDR3 protein is CSASRTGGYSPPHF. DNA for the CDR3: TGCAGTGCTAGTCGGACAGGGGGCTACTCACCCCCCCACTTT.